These 5 T cell receptor beta chains share one sample of origin, sequenced in a study of T cells in Graves' hyperthyroidism and ophthalmopathy (dated by TCRdb to between 2017 and 2020). Libraries were built with multiplex PCR. Reads for this sample came from an Illumina HiSeq 2000. Amplification of TCR beta CDR3 regions was carried out from RNA transcripts. The first round of RT-PCR for the TCR CDR3 was performed with the HTBI primer set and the Qiagen OneStep RT-PCR kit. TCRdb reanalyzed the raw reads on its own, using fastp at Q25 for trimming and MiXCR for clone calling, and kept in-frame beta chains. Merged by CDR3 protein, the rows form single entries marked with the most common genes and DNA. The sample has about 680,000 distinct CDR3 sequences on record, approximately 36% of them singletons. Of the sample, around 30% falls within the top ten clones. Sequenced input: blood. These receptors were collected from a woman aged 40 to 55 with Graves' hyperthyroidism.

The chain employs TRBV7-2 and TRBJ2-3; 7 positions match TRBD2. The germline CDR1 and CDR2 sequences are SGHTA and FQGNSA. The J segment lost 6 bases and the V segment lost 5 bases, leaving 11 bases of the junction unmatched. This CDR3 comprises 15 residues. This chain's CDR3 is CASSLGLPMADTQYF. The CDR3 nucleotides are TGTGCCAGCAGCCTGGGACTACCTATGGCGGATACGCAGTATTTT.

The sample holds many counts of this clonotype. The chain combines TRBV7-2 with TRBJ2-7; 9 bases fit TRBD2. This CDR3 contains 15 residues. In germline, CDR1 is SGHTA, CDR2 FQGNSA. V was clipped by 5 bases and J by 5 bases; unmatched bases: 10. The CDR3 is CASSPRTSGHNEQYF. The DNA for the CDR3 is TGTGCCAGCAGCCCCCGTACTAGCGGGCACAACGAGCAGTACTTC.

In this sample, this clonotype turned up many times. The chain couples TRBV9 to TRBJ1-4; the match to TRBD1 covers 7 bases. This CDR3 is built from 15 residues. Germline V gene sequence: CDR1 SGDLS, CDR2 YYNGEE. V trimming: 4 bases; J trimming: 8 bases; junction bases outside the gene matches: 11. The CDR3 nucleotides read TGTGCCAGCAGCCAGACAGGGACATTACGAGAAAAACTGTTTTTT. It yields the protein CASSQTGTLREKLFF.

This clonotype showed up just a few times. One end of the junction varies from germline; a read error may be responsible. The gene calls are TRBV19 and TRBJ2-2; D is perhaps TRBD2 (6 bases). This CDR3 has 14 amino acids. Germline V gene lookup returns CDR1 LNHDA and CDR2 SQIVND (reference sequence). For the CDR3, the DNA is TGTGCCAGTAGTATGGCGGGGAACTCCGGGGAGCTGTTTTTT. Protein: CASSMAGNSGELFF.

This clonotype showed up many times. The chain couples TRBV29-1 to TRBJ2-7; TRBD1 matches at 10 bases. Trimming at V came to 4 bases and at J to 7 bases, leaving 4 bases not matched to a gene. Germline V gene lookup returns CDR1 SQVTM and CDR2 ANQGSEA. CDR3 length: 12 residues. The CDR3 loop reads CSVGQGAGEQYF. The CDR3 nucleotides read TGCAGCGTTGGACAGGGGGCGGGAGAGCAGTACTTC.